These 24 T cell receptor beta chains were sequenced from one sample in a study of vaccination and CD4 T cells after COVID-19. Treatment: 10-day PBMC culture with coronavirus spike peptide pools or control peptides (ViraFEST assay). Sequenced with the Oncomine TCR Beta short-read assay was DNA taken from cultured CD4+ T cells. TCRdb reprocessed the PCR reads via MiXCR and lists one record per CDR3 protein. The sample lists around 14,000 distinct CDR3 sequences; about 35% were seen once. These TCRs are of unknown antigen specificity. Sequencing was carried out using cultured CD4+ T cells from blood. The receptors here all came from a human donor with COVID-19.

In its sample, this clonotype was seen a few times. J is TRBJ2-7 and V is TRBV11-2, with 7 bases identical to TRBD1. The germline CDR1 and CDR2 sequences are SGHAT and FQNNGV. This CDR3 spans 15 amino acids. The V gene end was trimmed by 4 bases and the J gene end by 2 bases; junction bases not matched to a gene: 8. CDR3 sequence reads: CASSSYRGLAYEQYF. The CDR3 DNA follows: TGTGCCAGCAGCTCATACAGGGGATTGGCCTACGAGCAGTACTTC.

This clonotype was counted between two and nine times. This rearrangement joins TRBV20-1 to TRBJ1-1, with TRBD1 matching 9 bases. Per the germline V gene, CDR1 is DFQATT and CDR2 is SNEGSKA (reference sequence). V shed 2 bases and J 4 bases; nucleotides not matched to a gene: 5. The CDR3 is 14 residues long. CDR3 loop: CSARTGGVSTEAFF. The CDR3 region has the DNA TGCAGTGCTAGAACAGGGGGCGTAAGCACTGAAGCTTTCTTT.

This sequence joins TRBV7-6 and TRBJ2-3; 10 positions match TRBD1. Germline V gene sequence: CDR1 SGHVS, CDR2 FNYEAQ. Unmatched junction bases numbered 22, after V lost 7 bases and J lost 6 bases. CDR3 length: 19 residues. The CDR3 DNA follows: TGTGCCAGCATCCGGGACATACCGGGACAGGGGTCCTTCGGGGATACGCAGTATTTT. Amino acid sequence: CASIRDIPGQGSFGDTQYF.

The chain uses TRBV7-8 and TRBJ2-3, with D perhaps assigned TRBD1 or TRBD2 (6 bases each). Deletions cut 1 base from V and 2 bases from J, with 10 bases between. Germline V gene sequence: CDR1 SGHVS, CDR2 FQNEAQ. The CDR3 loop spans 15 amino acids. This CDR3 reads CASSLVRGDTDTQYF. Here the CDR3 DNA reads TGTGCCAGCAGCTTAGTTAGGGGGGACACAGATACGCAGTATTTT.

This chain uses TRBV12-3 or TRBV12-4 with TRBJ1-5; 10 bases match TRBD1. The CDR3 is 15 amino acids. V was clipped by 6 bases and J by 6 bases; unmatched bases: 8. CDR3 DNA sequence: TGTGCCAGCAGACCCGGGACAGGGGTCGGTCAGCCCCAGCATTTT. Translated: CASRPGTGVGQPQHF.

This clonotype has only a few counts. The chain combines TRBV19 with TRBJ1-1; a possible D gene is TRBD1 (5 bases). Trimming took 7 bases from V and 4 from J, leaving 16 bases between them. The V gene's germline CDR1 is LNHDA and CDR2 SQIVND (reference sequence). CDR3 size: 14 residues. The CDR3 coding sequence is TGTGCCAGTATCCGGGACCCCCTTGGCACTGAAGCTTTCTTT. This sequence encodes CASIRDPLGTEAFF.

The V gene is TRBV7-2, the J gene TRBJ2-2, with a weak D call TRBD1 (6 bases). The CDR3 runs 15 residues. The V end lost 1 base, the J end lost 6 bases, and 12 bases lay between the germline ends. Germline V gene lookup returns CDR1 SGHTA and CDR2 FQGNSA. Here the CDR3 reads CASSLEWGRPGELFF. The CDR3 bases are TGTGCCAGCAGCTTAGAATGGGGGCGCCCCGGGGAGCTGTTTTTT.

This chain uses TRBV25-1 with TRBJ2-2, with TRBD2 matching over 7 bases. This CDR3 is 15 amino acids long. Per germline, CDR1 MGHDK and CDR2 SYGVNS. V dropped 5 bases and J dropped 0; count of bases not matched to a gene: 3. The CDR3 spells CASSPAGTNTGELFF. DNA for the CDR3: TGTGCCAGCAGTCCAGCGGGGACGAACACCGGGGAGCTGTTTTTT. Combining the CDR3 with reference TRBV25-1 and TRBJ2-2 gives the whole variable domain EADIYQTPRYLVIGTGKKITLECSQTMGHDKMYWYQQDPGMELHLIHYSYGVNSTEKGDLSSESTVSRIRTEHFPLTLESARPSHTSQYLCASSPAGTNTGELFFGEGSRLTVL.

This chain joins TRBV7-2 and TRBJ2-7; TRBD1 agrees at 7 bases. Germline CDR1 SGHTA, CDR2 FQGNSA. The CDR3 covers 13 residues. Trimming cost V 6 bases and J 4 bases; bases outside gene matches: 6. The CDR3 protein is CASRADRVYEQYF. The DNA of the CDR3 is TGTGCCAGCAGAGCAGACAGGGTGTACGAGCAGTACTTC.

This clonotype was seen only once. This chain links TRBV27 with TRBJ1-2, with a tentative D call TRBD1 (6 bases). The V and J ends lost 2 bases and 8 bases respectively, with 18 bases between them. Germline-derived CDR1 and CDR2 are MNHEY and SMNVEV (reference sequence). The CDR3 is 15 residues long. CDR3: CASSLLGGRKGGYTF. The CDR3 DNA is TGTGCCAGCAGTTTACTCGGGGGCAGAAAGGGAGGCTACACCTTC.

The rearrangement uses TRBV29-1 and TRBJ2-7; D is unclear. V dropped 4 bases and J dropped 1 base, with 11 bases sitting between them. This CDR3 has 13 amino acids. Germline lookup yields CDR1 SQVTM and CDR2 ANQGSEA. CDR3 sequence (DNA): TGCAGCGTTGTAGAGGCGGCTTCCTACGAGCAGTACTTC. This gives the protein CSVVEAASYEQYF.

The CDR3 loop reads CASSPSGQGAWGYTF. DNA of the CDR3: TGTGCCAGCAGCCCATCAGGACAGGGGGCGTGGGGCTACACCTTC. V is TRBV5-6 and J is TRBJ1-2, with TRBD1 matching 11 bases. Germline V gene lookup returns CDR1 SGHDT and CDR2 YYEEEE. The V segment lost 4 bases and the J segment 8 bases; nucleotides outside the gene matches: 10. The CDR3 length is 15 residues. Complete variable domain (other parts from reference TRBV5-6 and TRBJ1-2): DAGVTQSPTHLIKTRGQQVTLRCSPKSGHDTVSWYQQALGQGPQFIFQYYEEEERQRGNFPDRFSGHQFPNYSSELNVNALLLGDSALYLCASSPSGQGAWGYTFGSGTRLTVV.

This clonotype occurred a few times. The chain recombines TRBV18 with TRBJ2-7; D is possibly TRBD2 (6 bases). The V gene's germline CDR1 is KGHSH and CDR2 LQKENI. V was trimmed by 0 bases and J by 5 bases, leaving 11 bases between them. The CDR3 sequence is 14 residues long. The CDR3 DNA is TGTGCCAGCTCACCACCGACTAGAATCGACGAGCAGTACTTC. Its protein product is CASSPPTRIDEQYF. Variable domain in full (rest from reference TRBV18 and TRBJ2-7): NAGVMQNPRHLVRRRGQEARLRCSPMKGHSHVYWYRQLPEEGLKFMVYLQKENIIDESGMPKERFSAEFPKEGPSILRIQQVVRGDSAAYFCASSPPTRIDEQYFGPGTRLTVT.

This chain joins TRBV24-1 and TRBJ2-2; 10 bases are shared with TRBD1. The CDR3 covers 17 residues. CDR1 and CDR2 (germline): KGHDR, SFDVKD. Germline trimming cut 7 bases from V and 3 bases from J; bases unmatched to any gene: 10. The CDR3 DNA reads as TGTGCCACCAGATCATCAGCCGGGACAGGGGACACCGGGGAGCTGTTTTTT. Translating gives CATRSSAGTGDTGELFF.

This clonotype has only a few counts. The CDR3 region has the DNA TGTGCCAGCAGTAGAGACGGGGTCGGAAACACCATATATTTT. It translates to CASSRDGVGNTIYF. The chain is built from TRBV6-2 or TRBV6-3 and TRBJ1-3; D call uncertain. The CDR3 spans 14 residues. V lost 5 bases to trimming and J lost 4 bases, with 12 bases between them. Germline V gene sequence: CDR1 MNHEY, CDR2 SVGEGT.

This clonotype was seen a handful of times. This sequence joins TRBV20-1 and TRBJ2-7; TRBD2 is a possible D gene (6 bases). Germline CDR1 and CDR2: DFQATT and SNEGSKA (reference sequence). There are 14 residues in the CDR3. V was cut by 4 bases and J by 2 bases, with 15 bases left in between. In nucleotides, the CDR3 is TGCAGTGCTAATAAACGGGGGATACCCTACGAGCAGTACTTC. This sequence encodes CSANKRGIPYEQYF.

This rearrangement joins TRBV7-9 to TRBJ2-1; 14 bases fit TRBD2. Germline trimming cut 10 bases from V and 8 bases from J; bases unmatched to any gene: 16. CDR1 is SEHNR, CDR2 FQNEAQ, per germline (reference sequence). This CDR3 region has 17 residues. CDR3 residues: CATTNNVGLAGAYEQFF. In DNA, the CDR3 is TGTGCCACCACAAATAATGTGGGACTAGCGGGGGCGTATGAGCAGTTCTTC. Supplemented by reference TRBV7-9 and TRBJ2-1, the full variable domain reads DTGVSQNPRHKITKRGQNVTFRCDPISEHNRLYWYRQTLGQGPEFLTYFQNEAQLEKSRLLSDRFSAERPKGSFSTLEIQRTEQGDSAMYLCATTNNVGLAGAYEQFFGPGTRLTVL.

The genes are TRBV28 and TRBJ1-5; D is possibly TRBD1 (6 bases). Germline V gene data show CDR1 as MDHEN and CDR2 as SYDVKM. Trimming stripped 8 bases from V and 4 bases from J, with 24 bases between. The CDR3 totals 17 residues. CDR3 bases: TGTGCCAGCCTATCGCTAAGGGGGGAGAGGACAAATCAGCCCCAGCATTTT. It yields the protein CASLSLRGERTNQPQHF.

The chain links TRBV19 to TRBJ1-3; D is possibly TRBD1 (6 bases). The CDR3 runs to 15 residues. Germline values: CDR1 LNHDA, CDR2 SQIVND (reference sequence). The V end lost 7 bases, the J end lost 0 bases, and 13 bases lay between the germline ends. The CDR3 sequence: CASTRGGSSGNTIYF. Written as DNA, the CDR3 is TGTGCCAGTACCAGGGGCGGGAGCTCTGGAAACACCATATATTTT.

By share, this clonotype ranks as medium-sized (0.01 to 0.1%). The chain links TRBV7-6 to TRBJ1-5; D uncertain. V lost 5 bases and J 8 bases, leaving 13 bases between the germline ends. The CDR3 has 13 amino acids. The germline V gene encodes CDR1 SGHVS and CDR2 FNYEAQ. The CDR3 coding sequence is TGTGCCAGCAGCCCCTCTCTTGGTGAGCCCCAGCATTTT. Translated: CASSPSLGEPQHF.

J is TRBJ2-7 and V is TRBV12-3 or TRBV12-4; 9 nucleotides line up with TRBD1. The CDR3 has 16 amino acids. V gave up 3 bases and J gave up 2 bases; unmatched junction bases: 8. Here the CDR3 DNA reads TGTGCCAGCAGTTTTAACAGGGGGCTTCCCCCCTACGAGCAGTACTTC. It is translated as CASSFNRGLPPYEQYF.

This clonotype was counted between two and nine times. The CDR3 DNA follows: TGTGCCAGCTCACCACGGGGGGCAGAAGATCAGCCCCAGCATTTT. Protein product: CASSPRGAEDQPQHF. This chain uses TRBV18 with TRBJ1-5; maybe TRBD1 (6 bases). There are 15 residues in the CDR3. Trimming cost V 1 base and J 5 bases, with 12 bases left between them. CDR1 is KGHSH, CDR2 LQKENI, per germline. Together with reference TRBV18 and TRBJ1-5, the CDR3 gives the full variable domain: NAGVMQNPRHLVRRRGQEARLRCSPMKGHSHVYWYRQLPEEGLKFMVYLQKENIIDESGMPKERFSAEFPKEGPSILRIQQVVRGDSAAYFCASSPRGAEDQPQHFGDGTRLSIL.

The CDR3 sequence is CSARGPTGGLGELFF. As DNA, the CDR3 is TGCAGTGCTAGAGGACCGACAGGGGGCTTAGGGGAGCTGTTTTTT. The rearrangement uses TRBV20-1 and TRBJ2-2; the match to TRBD1 covers 10 bases. CDR1 DFQATT and CDR2 SNEGSKA come from the germline V gene (reference sequence). CDR3 length: 15 residues. V trimming: 1 base; J trimming: 8 bases; junction bases outside the gene matches: 7.

This clonotype was observed a few times. The rearrangement uses TRBV30 and TRBJ1-5; possible D gene TRBD1, 6 bases. This CDR3 is built from 15 residues. The germline V and J ends were trimmed by 0 bases and 5 bases, with 14 bases remaining between them. CDR1 and CDR2 from the germline V gene are GTSNPN and SVGIG (reference sequence). The CDR3 loop is CAWSVTGGGYQPQHF. In DNA, the CDR3 is TGTGCCTGGAGTGTAACTGGGGGCGGGTATCAGCCCCAGCATTTT.